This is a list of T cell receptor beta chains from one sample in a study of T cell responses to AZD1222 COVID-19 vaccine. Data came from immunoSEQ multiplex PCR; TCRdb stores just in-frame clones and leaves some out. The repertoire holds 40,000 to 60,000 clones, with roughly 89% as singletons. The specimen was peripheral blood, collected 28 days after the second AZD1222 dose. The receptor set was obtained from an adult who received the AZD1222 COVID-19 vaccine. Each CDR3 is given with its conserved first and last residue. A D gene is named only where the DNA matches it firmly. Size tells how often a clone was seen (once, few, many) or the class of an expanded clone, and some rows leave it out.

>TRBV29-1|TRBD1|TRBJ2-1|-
CSVELDRGIEQFF
TGCAGCGTTGAACTGGACAGGGGGATTGAGCAGTTCTTC
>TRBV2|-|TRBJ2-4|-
CATLIRVGAKNIQYF
TGTGCCACTCTTATCAGGGTGGGGGCCAAAAACATTCAGTACTTC
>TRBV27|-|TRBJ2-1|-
CASSSHPPSDSSYNEQFF
TGTGCCAGCAGTTCACACCCGCCTAGCGATAGCTCCTACAATGAGCAGTTCTTC
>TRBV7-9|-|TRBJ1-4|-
CASSLARGITEKLFF
TGTGCCAGCAGCTTAGCCAGGGGAATCACTGAAAAACTGTTTTTT
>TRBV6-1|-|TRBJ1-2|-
CASSEAWGGLGYTF
TGTGCCAGCAGTGAAGCTTGGGGAGGATTGGGCTACACCTTC
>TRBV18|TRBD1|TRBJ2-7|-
CASSPWTGGDEQYF
TGTGCCAGCTCACCATGGACAGGGGGAGACGAGCAGTACTTC
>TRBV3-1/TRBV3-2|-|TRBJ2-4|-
CASSARENIQYF
TGTGCCAGCAGCGCCCGGGAAAACATTCAGTACTTC
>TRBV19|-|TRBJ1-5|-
CASSIRGSLQHF
TGTGCCAGTAGTATAAGGGGATCCCTACAGCATTTT
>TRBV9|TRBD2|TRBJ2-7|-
CASSVASGSEQYF
TGTGCCAGCAGCGTAGCTAGCGGGAGCGAGCAGTACTTC
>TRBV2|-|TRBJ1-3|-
CASSVVSSGNTIYF
TGTGCCAGCAGTGTGGTGAGCTCTGGAAACACCATATATTTT
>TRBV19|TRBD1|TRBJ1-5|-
CASSDRANQPQHF
TGTGCCAGTTCAGACAGGGCCAATCAGCCCCAGCATTTT
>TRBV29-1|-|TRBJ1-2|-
CSVYDGNYGYTF
TGCAGCGTTTATGACGGAAACTATGGCTACACCTTC
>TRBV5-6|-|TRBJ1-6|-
CASSLRDRGSYNSPLHF
TGTGCCAGCAGCTTGAGGGACCGGGGGTCCTATAATTCACCCCTCCACTTT
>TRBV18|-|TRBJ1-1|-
CASSPGDKNTEAFF
TGTGCCAGCTCACCAGGGGACAAGAACACTGAAGCTTTCTTT
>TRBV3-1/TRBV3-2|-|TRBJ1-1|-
CASSPTAGTLNTEAFF
TGTGCCAGCAGCCCAACCGCGGGCACTTTGAACACTGAAGCTTTCTTT
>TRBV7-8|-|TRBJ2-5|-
CASSTGPLRTQYF
TGTGCCAGCAGCACCGGGCCCCTTAGGACCCAGTACTTC
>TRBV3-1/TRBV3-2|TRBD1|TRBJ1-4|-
CASSQQQGAREKLFF
TGTGCCAGCAGCCAACAACAGGGGGCGAGAGAAAAACTGTTTTTT
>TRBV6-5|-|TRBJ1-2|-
CASTPEGFYGYTF
TGTGCCAGCACCCCAGAGGGCTTCTATGGCTACACCTTC
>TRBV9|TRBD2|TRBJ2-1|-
CASSVGGPPGGNEQFF
TGTGCCAGCAGCGTAGGAGGACCCCCGGGGGGCAATGAGCAGTTCTTC
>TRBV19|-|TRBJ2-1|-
CASSPDSRGEQFF
TGTGCCAGTAGTCCCGACTCACGGGGGGAGCAGTTCTTC
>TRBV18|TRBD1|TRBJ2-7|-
CASSPSGRGRGHEQYF
TGTGCCAGCTCACCCTCAGGTCGGGGCAGGGGGCACGAGCAGTACTTC
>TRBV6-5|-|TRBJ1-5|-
CASRPRGDSNQPQHF
TGTGCCAGCAGGCCCCGGGGGGATAGCAATCAGCCCCAGCATTTT
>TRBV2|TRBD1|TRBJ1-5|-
CASSELDRVGVQPQHF
TGTGCCAGCAGTGAATTAGACAGGGTGGGTGTTCAGCCCCAGCATTTT
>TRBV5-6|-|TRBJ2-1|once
CASSLRDGSSYNEQFF
TGTGCCAGCAGCCTCCGGGACGGCAGCTCCTACAATGAGCAGTTCTTC
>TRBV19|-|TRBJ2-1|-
CASSIGGTNEQFF
TGTGCCAGTAGTATAGGTGGGACCAATGAGCAGTTCTTC
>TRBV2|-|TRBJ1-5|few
CASSEDVGFSNQPQHF
TGTGCCAGCAGTGAAGATGTAGGGTTTAGCAATCAGCCCCAGCATTTT
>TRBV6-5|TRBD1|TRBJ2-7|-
CASSPPGQGYEQYF
TGTGCCAGCAGTCCCCCCGGACAGGGGTACGAGCAGTACTTC
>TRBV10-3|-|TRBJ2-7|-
CAISEFTEQYF
TGTGCCATCAGTGAGTTCACCGAGCAGTACTTC
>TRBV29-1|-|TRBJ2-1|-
CSVQSSYNEQFF
TGCAGCGTTCAGAGCTCCTACAATGAGCAGTTCTTC
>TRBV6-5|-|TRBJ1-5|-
CASSYRGNQPQHF
TGTGCCAGCAGTTACCGAGGAAATCAGCCCCAGCATTTT
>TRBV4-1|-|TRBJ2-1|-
CASSQAARVGNEQFF
TGCGCCAGCAGCCAAGCGGCTCGAGTGGGCAATGAGCAGTTCTTC
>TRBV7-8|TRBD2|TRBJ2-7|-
CASSLEGSGLAGGYEQYF
TGTGCCAGCAGCTTAGAGGGGTCTGGACTAGCGGGAGGCTACGAGCAGTACTTC
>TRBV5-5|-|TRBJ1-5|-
CASSFGAGQPQHF
TGTGCCAGCAGCTTTGGAGCAGGTCAGCCCCAGCATTTT
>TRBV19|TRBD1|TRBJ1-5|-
CASTHQGRGRLSNQPQHF
TGTGCCAGTACCCACCAGGGCAGGGGGCGTTTGAGCAATCAGCCCCAGCATTTT
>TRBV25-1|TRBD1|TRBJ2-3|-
CATGQGGSTDTQYF
TGTGCCACCGGACAGGGGGGAAGCACAGATACGCAGTATTTT
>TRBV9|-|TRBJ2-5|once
CASSVSGALAQETQYF
TGTGCCAGCAGCGTATCGGGGGCACTAGCCCAAGAGACCCAGTACTTC
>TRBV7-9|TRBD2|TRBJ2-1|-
CASSLEAGRDNEQFF
TGTGCCAGCAGCTTAGAAGCGGGACGAGACAATGAGCAGTTCTTC